This is a list of T cell receptor beta chains from one sample in a study of Graves' ophthalmopathy and Graves' hyperthyroidism. Using its own MiXCR run on the multiplex PCR reads, TCRdb lists one record per CDR3 protein. The table records approximately 380,000 distinct CDR3 sequences, under 25% of them present only once. The source material was peripheral blood. The source of these receptors is a woman younger than 30 with stable Graves' hyperthyroidism. The CDR3 runs from the conserved cysteine through the conserved F or W. The order of the fields is clone size, J gene, V gene, D gene, CDR3 protein, CDR3 DNA. D genes are given only for firm matches. Some rows have no size entry. The others give once, few or many, or a class for an expanded clone.

few,TRBJ2-7,TRBV20-1,TRBD1,CSARVTGDSYEQYF,TGCAGTGCTAGAGTGACAGGGGACTCCTACGAGCAGTACTTC
many,TRBJ1-5,TRBV12-3/TRBV12-4,-,CASRDRDKNQPQHF,TGTGCCAGCAGGGACCGGGACAAGAATCAGCCCCAGCATTTT
many,TRBJ1-3,TRBV30,TRBD1,CAWSTGGSGNTIYF,TGTGCCTGGAGTACAGGGGGCTCTGGAAACACCATATATTTT
many,TRBJ1-1,TRBV28,-,CASPKGQGTEAFF,TGTGCCAGTCCCAAGGGCCAGGGCACTGAAGCTTTCTTT
many,TRBJ2-7,TRBV5-1,TRBD1,CASSTGTVNYEQYF,TGCGCCAGCAGCACCGGGACAGTAAACTACGAGCAGTACTTC
many,TRBJ2-5,TRBV18,-,CASSPLGSGETQYF,TGTGCCAGCTCACCGCTAGGGTCGGGAGAGACCCAGTACTTC
-,TRBJ1-1,TRBV19,-,CASSETANTEAFF,TGTGCCAGTAGCGAGACGGCGAACACTGAAGCTTTCTTT
many,TRBJ1-1,TRBV5-1,TRBD1,CASSPTGTGAPEAFF,TGCGCCAGCAGCCCGACCGGGACAGGGGCTCCCGAAGCTTTCTTT
-,TRBJ2-5,TRBV6-1,TRBD1,CASRNLPGQGMETQYF,TGTGCCAGCAGAAATTTGCCGGGACAGGGGATGGAGACCCAGTACTTC
once,TRBJ1-1,TRBV7-2,-,CASRDINTEAFF,TGTGCCAGCCGGGACATCAACACTGAAGCTTTCTTT
-,TRBJ1-1,TRBV6-1,-,CASRTTDRLNTEAFF,TGTGCCAGCAGAACTACGGACAGATTGAACACTGAAGCTTTCTTT
many,TRBJ1-2,TRBV6-1,-,CASSERVGLGANYGYTF,TGTGCCAGCAGTGAAAGAGTGGGTTTGGGGGCTAACTATGGCTACACCTTC
few,TRBJ2-7,TRBV11-2,-,CASSLTGPRSSYEQYF,TGTGCCAGCAGCTTAACCGGGCCTCGGAGCTCCTACGAGCAGTACTTC
many,TRBJ2-7,TRBV20-1,-,CSARDFRYEQYF,TGCAGTGCTAGGGACTTCCGCTACGAGCAGTACTTC
many,TRBJ2-7,TRBV11-2,-,CASSLVAVGGYEQYF,TGTGCCAGCAGCTTAGTCGCGGTAGGGGGCTACGAGCAGTACTTC
-,TRBJ2-5,TRBV7-2,-,CASSFGGGFQYF,TGTGCCAGCAGCTTTGGTGGGGGGTTTCAGTACTTC
many,TRBJ2-4,TRBV25-1,-,CASSGEAGTLPDIQYF,TGTGCCAGCAGTGGAGAGGCGGGGACTCTTCCGGACATTCAGTACTTC
many,TRBJ2-5,TRBV20-1,TRBD1,CSATGDRRIQETQYF,TGCAGTGCTACGGGGGACAGGAGAATCCAAGAGACCCAGTACTTC
many,TRBJ2-5,TRBV28,-,CASSFRTYQETQYF,TGTGCCAGCAGCTTCCGGACGTACCAAGAGACCCAGTACTTC
many,TRBJ1-1,TRBV19,-,CASSIGAGWETEAFF,TGTGCCAGTAGTATTGGCGCAGGGTGGGAGACTGAAGCTTTCTTT
-,TRBJ1-1,TRBV12-3/TRBV12-4,-,CASSFGKETEAFF,TGTGCCAGCAGCTTTGGAAAAGAAACTGAAGCTTTCTTT
few,TRBJ2-2,TRBV19,-,CASSIGALTGELFF,TGTGCCAGTAGTATAGGAGCCCTTACCGGGGAGCTGTTTTTT
many,TRBJ2-7,TRBV28,-,CASNPTGPYEQYF,TGTGCCAGCAATCCGACGGGACCCTACGAGCAGTACTTC
many,TRBJ1-1,TRBV19,-,CASSIGRETEAFF,TGTGCCAGTAGTATAGGGCGGGAAACTGAAGCTTTCTTT
few,TRBJ2-7,TRBV20-1,TRBD2,CSARVLRSRTSGQYEQYF,TGCAGTGCTAGAGTCCTGCGATCAAGGACTAGCGGCCAATACGAGCAGTACTTC
-,TRBJ2-5,TRBV6-5,TRBD1,CASSSRDRGPTQYF,TGTGCCAGCAGTTCCCGGGACAGGGGACCGACCCAGTACTTC
-,TRBJ1-1,TRBV11-1,-,CASSASTNTEAFF,TGTGCCAGCAGCGCCTCGACGAACACTGAAGCTTTCTTT
-,TRBJ1-1,TRBV15,-,CATSVSPVTYTEAFF,TGTGCCACCAGCGTCAGCCCCGTTACCTACACTGAAGCTTTCTTT
-,TRBJ2-5,TRBV7-3,TRBD2,CASSLTHLAGETQYF,TGTGCCAGCAGCTTAACACACCTAGCGGGAGAGACCCAGTACTTC
-,TRBJ2-5,TRBV28,TRBD2,CASSGLAGRGETQYF,TGTGCCAGCAGCGGACTAGCGGGGAGAGGAGAGACCCAGTACTTC
many,TRBJ2-7,TRBV18,TRBD2,CASSQLAGYEQYF,TGTGCCAGCTCACAACTAGCGGGGTACGAGCAGTACTTC
-,TRBJ2-5,TRBV19,-,CASNKQAKKAKETQYF,TGTGCCAGTAATAAGCAAGCAAAGAAAGCAAAAGAGACCCAGTACTTC
few,TRBJ2-2,TRBV6-1,TRBD2,CASSGEAGDTGELFF,TGTGCCAGCAGTGGAGAAGCGGGGGACACCGGGGAGCTGTTTTTT
few,TRBJ2-7,TRBV6-1,-,CASREIGSYEQYF,TGTGCCAGCAGGGAAATCGGCTCCTACGAGCAGTACTTC
-,TRBJ2-5,TRBV6-2/TRBV6-3,-,CASSLGALTKETQYF,TGTGCCAGCAGTTTAGGAGCGCTGACTAAAGAGACCCAGTACTTC
many,TRBJ1-1,TRBV7-6,TRBD1,CASSPGGGRDRDPEAFF,TGTGCCAGCAGCCCCGGCGGTGGGCGAGACAGGGACCCTGAAGCTTTCTTT
few,TRBJ2-2,TRBV5-1,-,CASSSLGRKNTGELFF,TGCGCCAGCAGCTCCCTCGGACGGAAGAACACCGGGGAGCTGTTTTTT
-,TRBJ1-5,TRBV7-3,TRBD1,CASSLFSGQGPDQPQHF,TGTGCCAGCAGTTTGTTCTCTGGACAGGGGCCGGATCAGCCCCAGCATTTT
many,TRBJ2-6,TRBV7-3,-,CASSGAGANVLTF,TGTGCCAGCAGCGGGGCTGGGGCCAACGTCCTGACTTTC
many,TRBJ1-2,TRBV7-2,-,CASSLGRSFYGYTF,TGTGCCAGCAGCTTAGGACGGAGTTTCTATGGCTACACCTTC
many,TRBJ2-4,TRBV7-2,-,CASSIRHNRAKNIQYF,TGTGCCAGCAGTATCCGTCACAACCGGGCCAAAAACATTCAGTACTTC
many,TRBJ1-2,TRBV5-5,-,CASSLDKNYGYTF,TGTGCCAGCAGCTTGGACAAGAACTATGGCTACACCTTC
-,TRBJ1-1,TRBV28,TRBD1,CASSSTGLNTEAFF,TGTGCCAGCAGCTCGACAGGGTTGAACACTGAAGCTTTCTTT
-,TRBJ1-5,TRBV28,-,CASSLLASPASNQPQHF,TGTGCCAGCAGTTTATTGGCCAGCCCAGCAAGCAATCAGCCCCAGCATTTT
many,TRBJ2-5,TRBV6-5,TRBD1,CASSFGQGLQETQYF,TGTGCCAGCAGTTTTGGACAGGGCCTCCAAGAGACCCAGTACTTC
few,TRBJ1-2,TRBV6-5,-,CASSYPTKDYGYTF,TGTGCCAGCAGTTACCCTACCAAGGACTATGGCTACACCTTC
many,TRBJ1-1,TRBV7-2,-,CASSLEPLPQAAFF,TGTGCCAGCAGCTTAGAGCCTCTCCCACAGGCGGCTTTCTTT
many,TRBJ1-1,TRBV6-1,-,CASSPMWGAEAFF,TGTGCCAGCAGCCCGATGTGGGGGGCTGAAGCTTTCTTT
-,TRBJ1-1,TRBV12-3/TRBV12-4,-,CASRTNMNTEAFF,TGTGCCAGCAGGACGAACATGAACACTGAAGCTTTCTTT
-,TRBJ1-1,TRBV2,-,CASSYSMDTEAFF,TGTGCCAGCAGCTACAGTATGGACACTGAAGCTTTCTTT
many,TRBJ1-1,TRBV10-3,TRBD1,CAITTTGRTEAFF,TGTGCCATCACCACGACAGGGAGGACTGAAGCTTTCTTT
many,TRBJ2-7,TRBV12-3/TRBV12-4,-,CASSFAGEAAYEQYF,TGTGCCAGCAGTTTCGCCGGGGAAGCGGCGTACGAGCAGTACTTC